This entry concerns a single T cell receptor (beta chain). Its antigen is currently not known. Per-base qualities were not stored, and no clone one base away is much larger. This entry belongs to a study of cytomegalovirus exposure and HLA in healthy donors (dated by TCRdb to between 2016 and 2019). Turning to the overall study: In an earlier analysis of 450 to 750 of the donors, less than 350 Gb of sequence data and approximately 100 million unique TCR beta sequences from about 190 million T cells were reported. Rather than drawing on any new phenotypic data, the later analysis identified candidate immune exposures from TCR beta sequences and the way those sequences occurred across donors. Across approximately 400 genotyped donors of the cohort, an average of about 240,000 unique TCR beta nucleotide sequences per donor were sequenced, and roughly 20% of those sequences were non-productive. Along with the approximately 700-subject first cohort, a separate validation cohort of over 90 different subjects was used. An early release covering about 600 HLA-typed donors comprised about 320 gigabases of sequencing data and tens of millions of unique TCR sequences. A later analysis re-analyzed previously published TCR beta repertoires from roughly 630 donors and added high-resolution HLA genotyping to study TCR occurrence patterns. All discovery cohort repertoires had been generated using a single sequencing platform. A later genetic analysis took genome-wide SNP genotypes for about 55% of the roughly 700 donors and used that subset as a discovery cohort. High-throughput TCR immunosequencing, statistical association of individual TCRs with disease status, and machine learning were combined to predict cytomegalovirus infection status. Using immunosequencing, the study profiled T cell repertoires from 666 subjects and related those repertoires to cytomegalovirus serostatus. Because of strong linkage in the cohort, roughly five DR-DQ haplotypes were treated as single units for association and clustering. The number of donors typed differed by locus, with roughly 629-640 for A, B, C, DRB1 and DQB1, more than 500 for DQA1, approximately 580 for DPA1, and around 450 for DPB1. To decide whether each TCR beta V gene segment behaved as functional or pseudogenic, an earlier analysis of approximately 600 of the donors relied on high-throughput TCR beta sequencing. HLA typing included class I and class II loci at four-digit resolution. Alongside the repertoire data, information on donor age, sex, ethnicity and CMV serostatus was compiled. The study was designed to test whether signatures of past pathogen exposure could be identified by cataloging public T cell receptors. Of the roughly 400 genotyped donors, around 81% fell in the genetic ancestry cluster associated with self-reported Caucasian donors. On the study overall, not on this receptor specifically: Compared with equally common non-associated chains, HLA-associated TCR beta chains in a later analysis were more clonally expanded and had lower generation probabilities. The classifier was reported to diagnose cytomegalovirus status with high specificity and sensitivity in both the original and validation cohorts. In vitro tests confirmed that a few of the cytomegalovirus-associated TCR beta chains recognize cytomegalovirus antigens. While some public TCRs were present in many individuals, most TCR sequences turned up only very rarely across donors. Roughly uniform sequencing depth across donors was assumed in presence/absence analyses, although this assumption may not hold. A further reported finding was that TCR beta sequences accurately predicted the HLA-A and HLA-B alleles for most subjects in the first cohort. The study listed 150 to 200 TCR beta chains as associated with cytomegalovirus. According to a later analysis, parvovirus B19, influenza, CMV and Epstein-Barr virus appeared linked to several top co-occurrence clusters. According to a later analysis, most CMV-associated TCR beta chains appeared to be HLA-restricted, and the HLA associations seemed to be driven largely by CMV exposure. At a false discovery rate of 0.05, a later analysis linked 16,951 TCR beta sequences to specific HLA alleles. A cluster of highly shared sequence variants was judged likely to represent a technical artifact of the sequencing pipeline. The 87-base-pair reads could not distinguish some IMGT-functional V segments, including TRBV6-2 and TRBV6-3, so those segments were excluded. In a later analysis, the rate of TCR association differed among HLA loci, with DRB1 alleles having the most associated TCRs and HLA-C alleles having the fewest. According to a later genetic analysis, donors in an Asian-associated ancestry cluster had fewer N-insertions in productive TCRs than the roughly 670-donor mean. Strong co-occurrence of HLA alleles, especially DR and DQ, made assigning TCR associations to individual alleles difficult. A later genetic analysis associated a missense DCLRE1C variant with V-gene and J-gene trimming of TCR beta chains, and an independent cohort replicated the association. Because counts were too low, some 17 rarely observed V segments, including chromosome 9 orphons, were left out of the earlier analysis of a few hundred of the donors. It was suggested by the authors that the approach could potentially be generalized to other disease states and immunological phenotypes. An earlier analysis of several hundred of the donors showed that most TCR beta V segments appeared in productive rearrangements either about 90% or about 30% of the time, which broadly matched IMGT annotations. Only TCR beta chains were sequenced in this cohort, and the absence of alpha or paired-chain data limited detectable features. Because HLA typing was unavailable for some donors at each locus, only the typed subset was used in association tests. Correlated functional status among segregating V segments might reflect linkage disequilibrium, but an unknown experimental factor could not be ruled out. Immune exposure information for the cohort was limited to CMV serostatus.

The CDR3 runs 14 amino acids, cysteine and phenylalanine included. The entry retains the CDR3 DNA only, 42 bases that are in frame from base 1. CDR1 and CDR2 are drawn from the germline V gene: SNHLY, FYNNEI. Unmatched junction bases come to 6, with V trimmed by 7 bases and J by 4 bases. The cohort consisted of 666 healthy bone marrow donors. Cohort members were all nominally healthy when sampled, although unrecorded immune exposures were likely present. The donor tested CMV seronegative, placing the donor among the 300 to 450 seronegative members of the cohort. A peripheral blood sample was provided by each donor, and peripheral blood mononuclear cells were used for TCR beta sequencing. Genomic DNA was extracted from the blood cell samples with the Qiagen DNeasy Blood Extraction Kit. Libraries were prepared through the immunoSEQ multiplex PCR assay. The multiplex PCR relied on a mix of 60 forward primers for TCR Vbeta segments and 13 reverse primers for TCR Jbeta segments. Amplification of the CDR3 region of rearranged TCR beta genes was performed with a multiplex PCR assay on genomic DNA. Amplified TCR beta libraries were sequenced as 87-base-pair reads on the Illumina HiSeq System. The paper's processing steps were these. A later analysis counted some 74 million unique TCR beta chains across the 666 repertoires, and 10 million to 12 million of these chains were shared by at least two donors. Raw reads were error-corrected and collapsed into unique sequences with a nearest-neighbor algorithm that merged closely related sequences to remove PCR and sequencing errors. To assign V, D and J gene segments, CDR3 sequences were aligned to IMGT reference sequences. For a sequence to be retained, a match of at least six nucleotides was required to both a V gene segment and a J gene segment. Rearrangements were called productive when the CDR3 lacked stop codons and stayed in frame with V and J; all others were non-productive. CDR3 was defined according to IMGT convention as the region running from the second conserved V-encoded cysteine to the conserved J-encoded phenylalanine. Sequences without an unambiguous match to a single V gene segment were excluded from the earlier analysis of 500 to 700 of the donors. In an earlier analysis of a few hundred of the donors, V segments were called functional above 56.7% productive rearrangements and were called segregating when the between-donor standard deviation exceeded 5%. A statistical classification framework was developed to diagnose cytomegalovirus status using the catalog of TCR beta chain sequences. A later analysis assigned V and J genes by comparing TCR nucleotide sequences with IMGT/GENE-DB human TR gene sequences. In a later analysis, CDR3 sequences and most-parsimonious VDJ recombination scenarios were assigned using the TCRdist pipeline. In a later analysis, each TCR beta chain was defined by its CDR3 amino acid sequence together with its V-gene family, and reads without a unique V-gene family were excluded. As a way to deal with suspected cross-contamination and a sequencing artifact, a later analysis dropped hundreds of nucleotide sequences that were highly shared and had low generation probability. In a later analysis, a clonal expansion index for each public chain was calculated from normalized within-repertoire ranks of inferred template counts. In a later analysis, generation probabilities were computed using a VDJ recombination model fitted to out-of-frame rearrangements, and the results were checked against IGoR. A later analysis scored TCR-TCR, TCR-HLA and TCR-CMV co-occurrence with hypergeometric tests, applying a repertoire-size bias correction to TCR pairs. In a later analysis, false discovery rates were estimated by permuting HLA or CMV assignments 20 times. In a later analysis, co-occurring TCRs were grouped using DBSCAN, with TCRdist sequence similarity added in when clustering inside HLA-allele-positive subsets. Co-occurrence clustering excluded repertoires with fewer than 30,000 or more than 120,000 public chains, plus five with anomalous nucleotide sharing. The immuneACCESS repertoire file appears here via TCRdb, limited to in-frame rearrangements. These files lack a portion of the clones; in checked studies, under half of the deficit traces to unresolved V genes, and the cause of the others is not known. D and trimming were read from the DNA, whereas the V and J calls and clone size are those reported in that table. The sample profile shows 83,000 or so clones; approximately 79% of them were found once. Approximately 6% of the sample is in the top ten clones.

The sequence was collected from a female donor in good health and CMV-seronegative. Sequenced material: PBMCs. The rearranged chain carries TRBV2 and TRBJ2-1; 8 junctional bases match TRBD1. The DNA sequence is TGTGCCAGCAAGAGACAGGGGCTTTACAATGAGCAGTTCTTC. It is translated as CASKRQGLYNEQFF.